The sequence of this T cell receptor (beta chain) was determined in a study of CD8+CD57+ T cells in acquired aplastic anemia. Study-level information: Sorted CD4+ plus CD8+ cells gave DNA averaging roughly 3 ug. Study-wide findings and caveats: The CD8+ Simpson's diversity of patients and controls was not significantly different.

V dropped 6 bases and J dropped 2; count of bases not matched to a gene: 5. The CDR3 has 15 amino acids. The germline V gene encodes CDR1 LNHDA and CDR2 SQIVND (reference sequence). This clonotype was seen at least ten times. The target antigen is unknown. All sequencing subjects had displayed CD8+CD57+ cell expansion on flow cytometry. Researchers used genomic DNA as the template to profile TCR beta VDJ and CDR3. TCRdb re-called the reads with MiXCR, one entry per CDR3 protein. Here the sample spans approximately 170,000 distinct CDR3 sequences, less than 60% being singletons. The TCR was taken from a human donor with aplastic anemia. Sample: sorted CD4+, CD8+, or CD8+CD57+ T cells (not recorded which) from PBMCs. This chain links TRBV19 with TRBJ2-5; 11 nucleotides match TRBD2. The CDR3 region has the DNA TGTGCCAGTAGCCACATAGCGGGGGGGCAAGAGACCCAGTACTTC. Amino acids: CASSHIAGGQETQYF.